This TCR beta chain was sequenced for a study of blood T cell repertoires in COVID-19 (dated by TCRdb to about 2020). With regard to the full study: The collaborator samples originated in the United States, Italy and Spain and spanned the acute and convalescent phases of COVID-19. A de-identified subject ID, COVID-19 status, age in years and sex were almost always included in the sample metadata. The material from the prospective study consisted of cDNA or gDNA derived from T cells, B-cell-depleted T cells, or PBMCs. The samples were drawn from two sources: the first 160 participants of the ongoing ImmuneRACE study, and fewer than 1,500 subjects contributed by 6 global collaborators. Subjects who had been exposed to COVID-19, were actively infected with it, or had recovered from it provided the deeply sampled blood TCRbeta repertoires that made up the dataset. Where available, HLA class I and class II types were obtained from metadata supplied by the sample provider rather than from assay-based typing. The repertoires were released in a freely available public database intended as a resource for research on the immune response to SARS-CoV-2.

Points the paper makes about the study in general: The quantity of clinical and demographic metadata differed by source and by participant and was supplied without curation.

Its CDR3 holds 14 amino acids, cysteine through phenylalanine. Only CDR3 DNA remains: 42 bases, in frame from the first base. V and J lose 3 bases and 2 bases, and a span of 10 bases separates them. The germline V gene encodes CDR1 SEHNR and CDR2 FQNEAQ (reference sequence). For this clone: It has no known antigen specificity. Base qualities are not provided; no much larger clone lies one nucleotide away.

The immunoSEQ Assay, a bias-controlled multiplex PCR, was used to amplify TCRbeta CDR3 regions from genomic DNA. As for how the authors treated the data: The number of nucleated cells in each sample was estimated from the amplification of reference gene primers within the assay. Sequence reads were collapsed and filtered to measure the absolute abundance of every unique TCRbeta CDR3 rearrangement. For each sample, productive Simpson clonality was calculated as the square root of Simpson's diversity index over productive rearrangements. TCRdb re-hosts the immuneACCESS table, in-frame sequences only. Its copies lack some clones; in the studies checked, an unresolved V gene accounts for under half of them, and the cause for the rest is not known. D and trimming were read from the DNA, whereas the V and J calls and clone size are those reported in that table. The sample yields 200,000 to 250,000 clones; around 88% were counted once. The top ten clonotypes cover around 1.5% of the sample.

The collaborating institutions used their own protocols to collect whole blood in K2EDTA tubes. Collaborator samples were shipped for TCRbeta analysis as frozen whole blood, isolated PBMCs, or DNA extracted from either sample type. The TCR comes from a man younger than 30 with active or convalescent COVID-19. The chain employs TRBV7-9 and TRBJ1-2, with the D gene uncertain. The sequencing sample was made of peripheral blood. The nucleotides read TGTGCCAGCAGCTTTTCTAGCAGAAACTATGGCTACACCTTC. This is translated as CASSFSSRNYGYTF.